This TCR beta chain was sequenced for a study of beta chain features in type 1 diabetes. Sorting based on CD45RO/CCR7/CD25/CD127/CD95/CD27 separated CD4+ naive, central memory, regulatory and stem cell-like memory cells. This clone has more than one count but fewer than ten. V trimming: 1 base; J trimming: 9 bases; junction bases outside the gene matches: 8. The germline gives CDR1 MDHEN, CDR2 SYDVKM. This CDR3 comprises 15 residues. All of the isolated RNA was reverse transcribed, so expressed TCRB transcripts were sequenced. Method: immunoSEQ multiplex PCR; TCRdb's copy keeps in-frame clones and lacks some. Among 400,000 to 600,000 clones, 25% to 35% were seen once, and the ten largest hold about 0.065%.

The TCR comes from a man younger than 35 in good health. The V gene is TRBV28, the J gene TRBJ2-1; TRBD2 aligns across 8 bases. The sample consisted of naive CD4+ T cells from blood. CDR3: CASSLSLAGGGEQFF. Written as DNA, the CDR3 is TGTGCCAGCAGTTTATCCCTAGCGGGTGGCGGTGAGCAGTTCTTC.